This TCR beta chain was identified in a study of technical replicates of blood from a few donors. Only in-frame clones appear in the TCRdb table, and some are missing; sequencing was by immunoSEQ multiplex PCR. Here the sample spans fewer than 90,000 clones, approximately 93% being singletons. Germline values: CDR1 LNHDA, CDR2 SQIVND (reference sequence). The CDR3 has 15 residues. V lost 5 bases to trimming and J lost 2 bases; unmatched junction nucleotides: 7. This clone is a singleton in its sample. J is TRBJ2-7 and V is TRBV19; TRBD1 agrees at 9 bases. The receptor's source is a human donor in good health. Sequenced sample: T cells isolated from PBMCs. CDR3 sequence: CASSARDRVPYEQYF. The DNA of the CDR3 is TGTGCCAGTAGTGCCCGGGACAGGGTTCCCTACGAGCAGTACTTC.